These 14 T cell receptor beta chains originate from one sample sequenced in a study of T cell changes during pregnancy in multiple sclerosis. Sequencing was performed with immunoSEQ multiplex PCR; in TCRdb, only in-frame clones are kept and a portion is missing. The sample holds 25,000 to 30,000 clones, 90% to 95% seen once. The material was CD4+ T cells from peripheral blood mononuclear cells, obtained after pregnancy. These receptors were obtained from a female donor with multiple sclerosis, enrolled in a pregnancy study.

The chain links TRBV4-2 to TRBJ2-5, with TRBD2 matching 10 bases. The junction had 2 bases not matched to a gene; V was cut back by 0 bases and J by 4 bases. The CDR3 totals 15 residues. Germline V gives CDR1 LGHNA, CDR2 YNFKEQ. CDR3 sequence reads: CASSQDPSGRETQYF. Here the CDR3 DNA reads TGTGCCAGCAGCCAAGACCCTAGCGGGAGAGAGACCCAGTACTTC.

V gene TRBV5-4 combines with J gene TRBJ2-3, with 7 bases aligning to TRBD2. The CDR3 runs to 14 residues. Germline assignment: CDR1 SGHNT and CDR2 YYREEE (reference sequence). With 4 bases clipped from V and 5 bases from J, the junction kept 7 bases outside the gene matches. CDR3 DNA: TGTGCCAGCAGCCGGGAGGCAGCAGGAGATACGCAGTATTTT. This translates into CASSREAAGDTQYF.

The chain couples TRBV30 to TRBJ2-5, with a tentative D call TRBD2 (6 bases). Germline V gene lookup returns CDR1 GTSNPN and CDR2 SVGIG (reference sequence). CDR3 length: 14 residues. Trimming took off 0 bases at V and 2 bases at J, with 10 bases between the two ends. CDR3 coding DNA: TGTGCCTGGAGTGTAGGGAGGAGGCAAGAGACCCAGTACTTC. It is translated as CAWSVGRRQETQYF.

The chain couples TRBV5-5 to TRBJ1-5, with 9 bases matching TRBD1. The V segment lost 4 bases and the J segment 0 bases; nucleotides outside the gene matches: 8. From germline, CDR1 is SGHKS and CDR2 YYEKEE (reference sequence). The CDR3 runs 17 residues. The CDR3 DNA reads as TGTGCCAGCAGCGCCGGGACAGGGAGTTATAGCAATCAGCCCCAGCATTTT. Amino acids: CASSAGTGSYSNQPQHF.

V gene TRBV2 combines with J gene TRBJ1-1; D may be TRBD1 (5 bases). Germline lookup yields CDR1 SNHLY and CDR2 FYNNEI. There are 11 residues in the CDR3. V lost 11 bases to trimming and J lost 10 bases, with 17 bases between them. In nucleotides, the CDR3 is TGTGCCTCAGGGCCCCACCTCGGAGCTTTCTTT. Protein: CASGPHLGAFF.

This chain uses TRBV10-3 with TRBJ2-1; D may be TRBD2 (6 bases). CDR3 length: 13 residues. CDR1 and CDR2 (germline): ENHRY, SYGVKD. V was cut by 3 bases and J by 3 bases, with 6 bases left in between. The CDR3 here is CAISDGSYNEQFF. DNA of the CDR3: TGTGCCATCAGTGACGGGAGCTACAATGAGCAGTTCTTC.

The chain uses TRBV7-2 and TRBJ2-3; no definite D call. Germline V gene lookup returns CDR1 SGHTA and CDR2 FQGNSA. CDR3 length: 12 residues. V was clipped by 2 bases and J by 4 bases, with 4 bases between them. CDR3 region: CASSLYPDTQYF. The CDR3 bases are TGTGCCAGCAGCTTATATCCAGATACGCAGTATTTT. The variable domain in full, completed from reference TRBV7-2 and TRBJ2-3, reads GAGVSQSPSNKVTEKGKDVELRCDPISGHTALYWYRQSLGQGLEFLIYFQGNSAPDKSGLPSDRFSAERTGGSVSTLTIQRTQQEDSAVYLCASSLYPDTQYFGPGTRLTVL.

This CDR3 is CASSPELAGGYNEQFF. CDR3 DNA: TGTGCCAGCAGCCCTGAACTAGCGGGAGGTTACAATGAGCAGTTCTTC. The gene calls are TRBV7-2 and TRBJ2-1; TRBD2 agrees at 12 bases. The CDR3 consists of 16 residues. With V trimmed by 5 bases and J by 4 bases, 6 bases remained unmatched. CDR1 is SGHTA and CDR2 is FQGNSA in the germline V gene.

The chain is built from TRBV30 and TRBJ1-5; tentative D call: TRBD1 (5 bases). This CDR3 contains 13 residues. The germline V gene encodes CDR1 GTSNPN and CDR2 SVGIG (reference sequence). The V gene lost 2 bases and the J gene lost 1 base, with 6 bases spanning the gap. The CDR3: CAWSTGSNQPQHF. The CDR3 DNA follows: TGTGCCTGGAGTACAGGCAGCAATCAGCCCCAGCATTTT.

The V gene is TRBV5-1, the J gene TRBJ1-1, with D perhaps TRBD1 (5 bases). Deletions cut 4 bases from V and 1 base from J, with 17 bases between. There are 16 residues in the CDR3. From germline, CDR1 is SGHRS and CDR2 YFSETQ. The CDR3, as DNA: TGCGCCAGCAGCAATACTCCCGGGACTTCGAACACTGAAGCTTTCTTT. This encodes CASSNTPGTSNTEAFF.

This clone was observed a handful of times. The chain couples TRBV7-2 to TRBJ1-2, with a weak D call TRBD1 (5 bases). The CDR3 extends over 12 amino acids. Trimming took off 6 bases at V and 6 bases at J, with 11 bases between the two ends. The germline CDR1 and CDR2 sequences are SGHTA and FQGNSA. CDR3 loop: CASRLDIHGYTF. CDR3 nucleotides: TGTGCCAGCAGGTTGGACATCCATGGCTACACCTTC. The full variable domain, with the rest looked up from reference TRBV7-2 and TRBJ1-2, is GAGVSQSPSNKVTEKGKDVELRCDPISGHTALYWYRQSLGQGLEFLIYFQGNSAPDKSGLPSDRFSAERTGGSVSTLTIQRTQQEDSAVYLCASRLDIHGYTFGSGTRLTVV.

V is TRBV2 and J is TRBJ2-1; 10 positions agree with TRBD2. This CDR3 contains 14 residues. CDR1 and CDR2 from the germline V gene are SNHLY and FYNNEI. V shed 8 bases, J shed 4 bases, and the junction held 5 bases outside the gene matches. CDR3 in amino acids: CASARTSGYNEQFF. CDR3 nucleotide sequence: TGTGCCAGCGCCAGGACTAGCGGTTACAATGAGCAGTTCTTC.

This chain uses TRBV21-1 with TRBJ1-1. TRBV21-1 constitutes a pseudogene. The CDR3 is 14 residues long. CDR3 DNA: TGTGCCAGCAGCAAAGCTGGGGAGGGCACTGAAGCTTTCTTT. Its translation is CASSKAGEGTEAFF.

This clone was observed a handful of times. The CDR3 protein is CASIRLAGGLWGEQYF. In DNA, the CDR3 is TGTGCCAGCATCCGACTAGCGGGAGGGCTTTGGGGCGAGCAGTACTTC. This sequence joins TRBV5-6 and TRBJ2-7; TRBD2 matches 14 bases. Unmatched junction bases numbered 11, after V lost 6 bases and J lost 6 bases. Germline lookup yields CDR1 SGHDT and CDR2 YYEEEE. There are 16 residues in the CDR3. Looking up the rest from reference TRBV5-6 and TRBJ2-7 gives the full variable domain: DAGVTQSPTHLIKTRGQQVTLRCSPKSGHDTVSWYQQALGQGPQFIFQYYEEEERQRGNFPDRFSGHQFPNYSSELNVNALLLGDSALYLCASIRLAGGLWGEQYFGPGTRLTVT.